Included here is one T cell receptor (beta chain) sequence, with context. The sample is drawn from a study of blood T cells in healthy people across ages. Per-sample yields of isolated PBMCs were at least 7 million. Alongside a J-beta primer mix, a sample-barcoded 5' primer served in a second PCR lasting roughly 7 to 12 cycles. TCRdb re-analysed the 5' RACE reads in MiXCR, keeping a single row per CDR3 protein. The table includes hundreds of thousands of distinct CDR3 sequences, approximately 50% detected once. J gave up 4 bases and V 3 bases, and 11 bases lay outside the gene matches. The CDR3 loop spans 16 amino acids. The germline V gene has CDR1 SGHKS and CDR2 YYEKEE (reference sequence).

The source is a man aged 60 to 69 in good health. V gene TRBV5-5 combines with J gene TRBJ1-2; TRBD1 agrees at 8 bases. Sequences were obtained from blood. The CDR3 spells CASSSYTGGGLYGYTF. DNA of the CDR3: TGTGCCAGCAGCTCCTATACAGGGGGTGGCCTCTATGGCTACACCTTC.